A selection of T cell receptor beta chains follows, all from one sample in a study of cytomegalovirus exposure and HLA in healthy donors. Measured with immunoSEQ multiplex PCR; TCRdb has only the in-frame clones, and not every one. This sample has over 100,000 clones, with approximately 70% found just once. Sequencing was performed on PBMCs. These receptor sequences come from a young woman in good health and CMV-seronegative. The CDR3 runs from the conserved cysteine through the conserved F or W. The listing skips clone size in some rows; elsewhere it reads once, few, many or a size class.

CDR3aa: CASSELAIQTSNYGYTF
j_gene: TRBJ1-2
abundance: NA
v_gene: TRBV2

CDR3aa: CATMKQGADTIYF
j_gene: TRBJ1-3
abundance: NA
v_gene: TRBV6-1

CDR3aa: CASSVGSLYEQYF
j_gene: TRBJ2-7
abundance: NA
v_gene: TRBV6-1

CDR3aa: CASGGQGENTEAFF
j_gene: TRBJ1-1
abundance: NA
v_gene: TRBV27

CDR3aa: CASSLSGNTEAFF
j_gene: TRBJ1-1
abundance: NA
v_gene: TRBV6-5

CDR3aa: CASSKSGGRLTDTQYF
j_gene: TRBJ2-3
abundance: NA
v_gene: TRBV7-9

CDR3aa: CASRPDRNQPQHF
j_gene: TRBJ1-5
abundance: NA
v_gene: TRBV2

CDR3aa: CASSLVGRGGRNTEAFF
j_gene: TRBJ1-1
abundance: NA
v_gene: TRBV7-3

CDR3aa: CSVSGTGDLYEQYF
j_gene: NA
abundance: NA
v_gene: TRBV29-1

CDR3aa: CASIPTQANTGELFF
j_gene: TRBJ2-2
abundance: NA
v_gene: TRBV6-5

CDR3aa: CASTGDRGGDTEAFF
j_gene: TRBJ1-1
abundance: NA
v_gene: TRBV2

CDR3aa: CASSLQGAQETQYF
j_gene: TRBJ2-5
abundance: NA
v_gene: TRBV5-1

CDR3aa: CASSQDPGSETQYF
j_gene: TRBJ2-5
abundance: few
v_gene: TRBV14